This TCR beta chain derives from a study of radiotherapy plus CTLA-4 blockade in lung cancer. This table comes from immunoSEQ multiplex PCR, and its TCRdb copy is limited to in-frame clones, with some not included. The sample records fewer than 90,000 clones, 80% to 85% being singletons. Trimming left V 8 bases short and J 7 bases short, with 15 bases between. The length of the CDR3 is 13 residues. Germline V CDR1 and CDR2: MRHNA, SNTAGT. The clonotype comes from a human donor with non-small cell lung cancer who had stable disease on radiotherapy plus ipilimumab. The sequencing here drew on peripheral blood, taken from a patient treated with radiotherapy plus ipilimumab. The chain uses TRBV6-4 and TRBJ2-1, with unresolved D. CDR3 coding DNA: TGTGCCAGCGCAGCCCTCGTTGGGAATGAGCAGTTCTTC. Its protein product is CASAALVGNEQFF.